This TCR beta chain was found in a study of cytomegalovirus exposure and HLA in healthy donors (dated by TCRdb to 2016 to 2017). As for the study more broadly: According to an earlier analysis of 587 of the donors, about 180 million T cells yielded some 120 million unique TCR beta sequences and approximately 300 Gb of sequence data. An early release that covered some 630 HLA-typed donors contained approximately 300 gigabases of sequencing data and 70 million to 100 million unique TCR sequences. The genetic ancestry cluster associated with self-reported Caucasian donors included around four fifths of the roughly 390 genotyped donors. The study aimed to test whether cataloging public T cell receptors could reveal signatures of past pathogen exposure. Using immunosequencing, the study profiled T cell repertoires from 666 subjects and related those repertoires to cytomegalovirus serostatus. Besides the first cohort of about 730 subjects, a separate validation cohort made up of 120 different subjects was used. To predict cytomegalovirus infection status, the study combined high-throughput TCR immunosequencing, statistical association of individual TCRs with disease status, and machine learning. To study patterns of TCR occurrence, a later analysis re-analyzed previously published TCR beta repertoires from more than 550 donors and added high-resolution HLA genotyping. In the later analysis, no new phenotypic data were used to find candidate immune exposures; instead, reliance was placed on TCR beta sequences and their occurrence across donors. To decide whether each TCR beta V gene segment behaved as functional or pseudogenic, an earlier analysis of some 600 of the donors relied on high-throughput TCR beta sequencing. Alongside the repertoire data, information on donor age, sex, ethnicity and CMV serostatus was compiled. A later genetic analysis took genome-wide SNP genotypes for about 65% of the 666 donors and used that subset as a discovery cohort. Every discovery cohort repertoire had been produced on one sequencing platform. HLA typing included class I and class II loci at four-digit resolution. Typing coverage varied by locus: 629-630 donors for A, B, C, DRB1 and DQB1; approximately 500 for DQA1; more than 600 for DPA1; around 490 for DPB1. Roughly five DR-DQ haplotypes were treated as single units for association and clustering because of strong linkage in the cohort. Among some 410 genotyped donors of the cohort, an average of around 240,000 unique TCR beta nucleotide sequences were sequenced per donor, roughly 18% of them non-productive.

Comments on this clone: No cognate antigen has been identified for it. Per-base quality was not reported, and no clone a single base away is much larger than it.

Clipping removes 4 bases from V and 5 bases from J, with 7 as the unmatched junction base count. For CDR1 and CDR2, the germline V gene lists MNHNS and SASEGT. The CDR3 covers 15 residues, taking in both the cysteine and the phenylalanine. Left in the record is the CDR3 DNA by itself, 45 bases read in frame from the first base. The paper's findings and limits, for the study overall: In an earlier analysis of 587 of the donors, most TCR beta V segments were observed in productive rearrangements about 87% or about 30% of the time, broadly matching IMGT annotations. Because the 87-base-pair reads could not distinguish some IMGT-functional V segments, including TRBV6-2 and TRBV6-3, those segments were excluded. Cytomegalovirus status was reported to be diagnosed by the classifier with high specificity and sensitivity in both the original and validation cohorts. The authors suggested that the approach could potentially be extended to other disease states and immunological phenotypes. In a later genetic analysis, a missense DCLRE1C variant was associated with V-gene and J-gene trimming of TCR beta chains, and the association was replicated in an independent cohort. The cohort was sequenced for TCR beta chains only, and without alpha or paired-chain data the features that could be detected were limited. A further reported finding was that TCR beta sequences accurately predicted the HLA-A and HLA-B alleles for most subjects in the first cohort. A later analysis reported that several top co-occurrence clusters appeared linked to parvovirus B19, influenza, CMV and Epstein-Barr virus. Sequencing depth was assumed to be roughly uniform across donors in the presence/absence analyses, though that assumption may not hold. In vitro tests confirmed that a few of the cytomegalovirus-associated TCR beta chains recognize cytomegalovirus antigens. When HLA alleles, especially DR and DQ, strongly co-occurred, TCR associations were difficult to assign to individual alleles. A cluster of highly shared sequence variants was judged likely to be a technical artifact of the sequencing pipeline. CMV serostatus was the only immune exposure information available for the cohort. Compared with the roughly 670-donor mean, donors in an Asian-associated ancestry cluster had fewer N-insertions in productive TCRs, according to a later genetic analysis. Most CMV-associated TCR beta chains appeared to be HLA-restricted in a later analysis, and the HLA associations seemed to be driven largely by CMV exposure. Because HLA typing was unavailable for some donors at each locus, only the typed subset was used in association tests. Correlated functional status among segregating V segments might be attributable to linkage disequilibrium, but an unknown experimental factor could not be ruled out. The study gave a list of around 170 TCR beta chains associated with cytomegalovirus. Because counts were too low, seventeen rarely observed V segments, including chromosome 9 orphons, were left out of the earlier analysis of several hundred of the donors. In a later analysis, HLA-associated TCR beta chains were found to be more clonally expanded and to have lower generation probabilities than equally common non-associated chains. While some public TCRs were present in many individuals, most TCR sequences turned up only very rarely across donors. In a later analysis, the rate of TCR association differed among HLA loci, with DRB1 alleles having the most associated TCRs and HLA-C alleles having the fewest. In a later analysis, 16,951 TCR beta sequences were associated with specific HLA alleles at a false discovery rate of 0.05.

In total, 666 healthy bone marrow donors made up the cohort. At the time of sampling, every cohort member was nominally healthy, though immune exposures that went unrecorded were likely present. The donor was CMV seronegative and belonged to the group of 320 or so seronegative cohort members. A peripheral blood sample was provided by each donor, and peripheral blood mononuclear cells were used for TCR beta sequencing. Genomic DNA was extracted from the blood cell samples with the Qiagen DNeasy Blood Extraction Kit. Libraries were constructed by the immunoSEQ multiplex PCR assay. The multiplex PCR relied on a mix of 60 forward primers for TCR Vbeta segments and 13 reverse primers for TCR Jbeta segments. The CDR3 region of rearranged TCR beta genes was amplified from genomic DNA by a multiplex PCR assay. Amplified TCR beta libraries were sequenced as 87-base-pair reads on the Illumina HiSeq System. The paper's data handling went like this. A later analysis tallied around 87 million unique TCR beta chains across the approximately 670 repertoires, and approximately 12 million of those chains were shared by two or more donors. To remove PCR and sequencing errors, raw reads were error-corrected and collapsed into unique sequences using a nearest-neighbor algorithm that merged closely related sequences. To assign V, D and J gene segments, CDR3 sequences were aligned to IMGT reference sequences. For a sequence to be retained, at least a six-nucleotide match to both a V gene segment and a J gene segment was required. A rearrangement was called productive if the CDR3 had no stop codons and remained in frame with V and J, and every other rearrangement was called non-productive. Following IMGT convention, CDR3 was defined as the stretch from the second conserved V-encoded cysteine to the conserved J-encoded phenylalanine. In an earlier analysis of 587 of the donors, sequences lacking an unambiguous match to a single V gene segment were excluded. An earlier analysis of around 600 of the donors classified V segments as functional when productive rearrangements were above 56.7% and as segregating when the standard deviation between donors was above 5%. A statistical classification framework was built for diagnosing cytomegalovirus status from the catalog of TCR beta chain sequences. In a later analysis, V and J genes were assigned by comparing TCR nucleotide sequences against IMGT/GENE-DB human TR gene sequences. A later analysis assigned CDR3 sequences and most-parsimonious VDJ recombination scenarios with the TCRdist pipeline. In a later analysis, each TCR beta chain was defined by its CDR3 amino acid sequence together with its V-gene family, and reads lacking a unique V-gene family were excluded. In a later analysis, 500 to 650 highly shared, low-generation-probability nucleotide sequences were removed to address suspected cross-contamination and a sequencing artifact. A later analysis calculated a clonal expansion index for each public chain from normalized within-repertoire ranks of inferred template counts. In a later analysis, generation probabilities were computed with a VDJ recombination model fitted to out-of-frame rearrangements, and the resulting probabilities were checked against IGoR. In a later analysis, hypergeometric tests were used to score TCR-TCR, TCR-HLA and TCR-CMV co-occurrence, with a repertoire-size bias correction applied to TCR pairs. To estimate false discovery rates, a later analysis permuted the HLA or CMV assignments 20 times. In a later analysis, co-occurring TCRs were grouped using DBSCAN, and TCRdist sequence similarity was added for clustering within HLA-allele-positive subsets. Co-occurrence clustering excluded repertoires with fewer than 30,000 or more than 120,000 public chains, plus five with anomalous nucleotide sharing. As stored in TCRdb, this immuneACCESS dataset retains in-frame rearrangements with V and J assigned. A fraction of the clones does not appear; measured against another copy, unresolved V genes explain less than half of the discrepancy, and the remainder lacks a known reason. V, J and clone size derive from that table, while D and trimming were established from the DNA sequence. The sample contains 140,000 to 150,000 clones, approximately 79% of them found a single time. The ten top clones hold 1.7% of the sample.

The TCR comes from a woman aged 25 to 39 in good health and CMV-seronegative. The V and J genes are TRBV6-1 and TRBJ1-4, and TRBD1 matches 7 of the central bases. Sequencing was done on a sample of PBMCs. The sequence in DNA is TGTGCCAGCAGTGCGGTTGTGGACAGGAATGAAAAACTGTTTTTT. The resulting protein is CASSAVVDRNEKLFF.